This entry lists 17 T cell receptor beta chains sequenced from one sample in a study of T cell responses to AZD1222 COVID-19 vaccine. Assay: immunoSEQ multiplex PCR; the TCRdb copy retains only in-frame clones and omits some. The data show approximately 150,000 clones, around 90% seen once. Here the sequenced sample was peripheral blood, taken 28 days after the second AZD1222 dose. Receptors originate from an adult who received the AZD1222 COVID-19 vaccine.

The V call is TRBV10-3, the J call TRBJ2-5; TRBD2 matches at 11 bases. The CDR3 loop spans 17 amino acids. V gave up 3 bases and J gave up 3 bases; unmatched junction bases: 9. Germline lookup yields CDR1 ENHRY and CDR2 SYGVKD. The DNA of the CDR3 is TGTGCCATCAGTGAACTAGCGGGAGCGGTGGCCAAAGAGACCCAGTACTTC. The encoded protein is CAISELAGAVAKETQYF.

J is TRBJ1-2 and V is TRBV11-3; 7 bases are shared with TRBD1. The CDR3 is made up of 13 amino acids. Germline assignment: CDR1 SGHNT and CDR2 YENEEA. Losses at the gene ends were 5 bases for V and 6 bases for J; bases not matched to a gene: 6. As DNA, the CDR3 is TGTGCCAGCAGCCTCAGGGGGAGGGATGGCTACACCTTC. This sequence encodes CASSLRGRDGYTF.

CDR3 nucleotide sequence: TGTGCCAGCAGCTTCCGCAGCGGACAAGAGACCCAGTACTTC. It codes for CASSFRSGQETQYF. This chain connects TRBV11-1 to TRBJ2-5; perhaps TRBD2 as D (5 bases). The CDR3 extends over 14 amino acids. Germline CDR1 and CDR2: SGHAT and FQDESV (reference sequence). V was cut by 3 bases and J by 2 bases, with 10 bases left in between.

This clone was seen a single time. This chain connects TRBV15 to TRBJ2-2; no clear D. Trimming removed 0 bases from V and 6 bases from J, with 14 bases in between. In germline, CDR1 is LNHNV, CDR2 YYDKDF (reference sequence). The CDR3 has 16 residues. CDR3 nucleotides: TGTGCCACCAGCAGAGATACGGGCCGCGAGGCCGGGGAGCTGTTTTTT. Translating it yields CATSRDTGREAGELFF.

This clone appeared once. The V call is TRBV6-2 or TRBV6-3, the J call TRBJ1-6, with 10 bases fitting TRBD1. There are 17 residues in the CDR3. V lost 2 bases to trimming and J lost 5 bases; unmatched junction nucleotides: 6. In germline, CDR1 is MNHEY, CDR2 SVGEGT. The CDR3 sequence: CASSYRDRGLHNSPLHF. CDR3 DNA sequence: TGTGCCAGCAGTTACCGGGACAGGGGTTTGCATAATTCACCCCTCCACTTT.

CDR3 sequence: CAWTLTRSTDTQYF. For the CDR3, the DNA is TGTGCCTGGACCCTTACGCGTTCCACAGATACGCAGTATTTT. V and J are TRBV30 and TRBJ2-3; no firm D call. CDR1 and CDR2 (germline): GTSNPN, SVGIG (reference sequence). CDR3 length: 14 amino acids. V lost 4 bases and J lost 2, with 13 bases in between.

The chain joins TRBV5-6 to TRBJ2-7; unclear D gene. V dropped 4 bases and J dropped 0 bases, with 14 bases sitting between them. The CDR3 has 15 amino acids. Germline CDR1 and CDR2: SGHDT and YYEEEE. The CDR3 DNA sequence: TGTGCCAGCAGCCCAGTGGCGGCAGCCTCCTACGAGCAGTACTTC. Translated: CASSPVAAASYEQYF.

This chain connects TRBV11-2 to TRBJ1-1, with D tentatively TRBD1 (6 bases). The CDR3 sequence is 14 residues long. Per the germline V gene, CDR1 is SGHAT and CDR2 is FQNNGV. V lost 5 bases, J lost 1 base, and 11 bases lay in between. CDR3 in amino acids: CASSGRRGNTEAFF. The DNA of the CDR3 is TGTGCCAGCAGCGGACGCAGGGGGAACACTGAAGCTTTCTTT.

This clone was recorded once. This chain links TRBV24-1 with TRBJ2-3; 12 bases agree with TRBD1. Germline V gives CDR1 KGHDR, CDR2 SFDVKD. The trim removed 3 bases at V and 4 bases at J, leaving 4 bases unmatched. The CDR3 contains 16 residues. The CDR3 DNA follows: TGTGCCACCAGTGATCCCGGGACAGGGGGCGCAGATACGCAGTATTTT. It is translated as CATSDPGTGGADTQYF.

This clone showed up just once. The chain is built from TRBV4-1 and TRBJ2-1; 7 bases agree with TRBD2. J was trimmed by 9 bases and V by 1 base; bases with no gene match: 12. The CDR3 runs 16 residues. The germline V gene has CDR1 MGHRA and CDR2 YSYEKL. CDR3 in amino acids: CASSQAFTAGRSEQFF. The DNA for the CDR3 is TGCGCCAGCAGCCAAGCGTTTACAGCGGGACGGAGTGAGCAGTTCTTC.

J is TRBJ2-3 and V is TRBV7-8; D remains unclear. V shed 4 bases and J shed 0 bases, with 11 bases lying between them. Germline V gene sequence: CDR1 SGHVS, CDR2 FQNEAQ. The CDR3 spans 15 residues. The CDR3 region has the DNA TGTGCCAGCAGCTCACGGGTAATAAGCACAGATACGCAGTATTTT. It encodes CASSSRVISTDTQYF.

The CDR3 loop reads CASSTRVGKLFF. The CDR3 DNA sequence: TGTGCCAGCAGTACCAGGGTCGGGAAACTGTTTTTT. This chain connects TRBV12-3 or TRBV12-4 to TRBJ1-4; TRBD1 is a possible D gene (5 bases). The ends were cut back, 5 bases at V and 11 bases at J, with 12 bases in the middle. This CDR3 region has 12 residues.

CDR3 amino acids: CSVRTESNSYEQYF. In nucleotides, the CDR3 is TGCAGCGTTCGGACAGAGAGTAACTCCTACGAGCAGTACTTC. The V call is TRBV29-1, the J call TRBJ2-7; a possible D gene is TRBD1 (6 bases). V lost 5 bases and J 0 bases, leaving 14 bases between the germline ends. The length of the CDR3 is 14 residues. The V gene's germline CDR1 is SQVTM and CDR2 ANQGSEA.

The chain couples TRBV18 to TRBJ2-6; TRBD1 aligns across 7 bases. Germline lookup yields CDR1 KGHSH and CDR2 LQKENI. Trimming took 5 bases from V and 0 from J; bases not matched to a gene: 7. This CDR3 contains 17 residues. The CDR3 region has the DNA TGTGCCAGCTCATTCGGGACAGTGACCTCTGGGGCCAACGTCCTGACTTTC. Translated, it gives CASSFGTVTSGANVLTF.

V and J are TRBV28 and TRBJ1-1; D uncertain. This CDR3 spans 14 amino acids. CDR1 is MDHEN and CDR2 is SYDVKM in the germline V gene. Trimming took 6 bases from V and 0 from J, leaving 11 bases between them. The CDR3, as DNA: TGTGCCAGCAGCCGGGGTGTTTTGAACACTGAAGCTTTCTTT. Its protein product is CASSRGVLNTEAFF.

The chain has TRBV29-1 and TRBJ2-1; D possibly corresponds to TRBD1 (5 bases). The V end was cut by 7 bases, the J end by 7 bases, with 11 bases between. The CDR3 extends over 11 amino acids. Germline V gives CDR1 SQVTM, CDR2 ANQGSEA. For the CDR3, the DNA is TGCAGCGGCCAGGGTGCTAATGAGCAGTTCTTC. This gives the protein CSGQGANEQFF.

This clone was observed once. The chain recombines TRBV30 with TRBJ2-3; 7 bases are shared with TRBD2. Germline trimming cut 2 bases from V and 6 bases from J; bases unmatched to any gene: 11. CDR1 and CDR2 from the germline V gene are GTSNPN and SVGIG (reference sequence). The CDR3 extends over 15 amino acids. The chain's CDR3 is CAWSPSGTLGDTQYF. CDR3 in DNA: TGTGCCTGGAGTCCCAGCGGGACCCTTGGTGATACGCAGTATTTT.